These T cell receptor beta chains were read from a single sample in a study of cytomegalovirus exposure and HLA in healthy donors. Assay: immunoSEQ multiplex PCR; the TCRdb copy retains only in-frame clones and omits some. The sample contains about 160,000 clones, roughly 70% of which appear only once. Sequencing input: PBMCs. The receptors come from a woman aged 25-40 years in good health and CMV-seronegative. Both conserved end residues are part of each CDR3. Fields, in order: V gene, J gene, CDR3 length, D gene, clone size, CDR3 protein, CDR3 DNA. The D gene is left open where the match is weak. Not every row has a clone size; where given, it reads once, few, many or a size class.

v_gene: TRBV5-1; j_gene: TRBJ2-1; len: 14; d_gene: TRBD2; abundance: -; CDR3aa: CASSWTSGSNEQFF; CDR3nt: TGCGCCAGCAGCTGGACTAGCGGAAGTAATGAGCAGTTCTTC
v_gene: TRBV2; j_gene: TRBJ2-7; len: 11; d_gene: -; abundance: few; CDR3aa: CASTGSYEQYF; CDR3nt: TGTGCCAGCACGGGTTCCTACGAGCAGTACTTC
v_gene: TRBV7-8; j_gene: TRBJ2-7; len: 18; d_gene: -; abundance: -; CDR3aa: CASSSTPPLISSSYEQYF; CDR3nt: TGTGCCAGCAGCTCCACTCCCCCCTTAATCTCTAGCTCCTACGAGCAGTACTTC
v_gene: TRBV7-2; j_gene: TRBJ2-5; len: 12; d_gene: -; abundance: few; CDR3aa: CASSWSREAQYF; CDR3nt: TGTGCCAGCAGCTGGTCACGAGAGGCCCAGTACTTC
v_gene: TRBV4-3; j_gene: TRBJ2-5; len: 17; d_gene: TRBD2; abundance: -; CDR3aa: CASSQGLLAGGKETQYF; CDR3nt: TGCGCCAGCAGCCAAGGTTTGCTAGCGGGAGGTAAAGAGACCCAGTACTTC
v_gene: TRBV7-6; j_gene: TRBJ2-1; len: 14; d_gene: -; abundance: -; CDR3aa: CASSPNSWYNEQFF; CDR3nt: TGTGCCAGCAGCCCGAACTCCTGGTACAATGAGCAGTTCTTC
v_gene: TRBV4-3; j_gene: TRBJ2-7; len: 15; d_gene: TRBD1; abundance: -; CDR3aa: CASSRGQGLGYEQYF; CDR3nt: TGCGCCAGCAGCCGTGGACAGGGTCTCGGGTACGAGCAGTACTTC
v_gene: TRBV7-2; j_gene: TRBJ1-1; len: 13; d_gene: -; abundance: -; CDR3aa: CASSLMGDTEAFF; CDR3nt: TGTGCCAGCAGCTTAATGGGAGACACTGAAGCTTTCTTT
v_gene: TRBV7-3; j_gene: TRBJ1-1; len: 14; d_gene: TRBD1; abundance: -; CDR3aa: CASSSRDRGTEAFF; CDR3nt: TGTGCCAGCAGCTCCCGAGACAGGGGCACTGAAGCTTTCTTT
v_gene: TRBV27; j_gene: TRBJ1-5; len: 15; d_gene: -; abundance: -; CDR3aa: CASRPWAGRDQPQHF; CDR3nt: TGTGCCAGCAGACCCTGGGCAGGGAGGGATCAGCCCCAGCATTTT
v_gene: TRBV5-1; j_gene: TRBJ1-4; len: 14; d_gene: -; abundance: -; CDR3aa: CASSGGRLGEKLFF; CDR3nt: TGCGCCAGCAGCGGGGGCAGGCTAGGTGAAAAACTGTTTTTT
v_gene: TRBV28; j_gene: TRBJ1-2; len: 15; d_gene: -; abundance: -; CDR3aa: CASSLVYRTNYGYTF; CDR3nt: TGTGCCAGCAGTTTGGTGTACAGAACTAACTATGGCTACACCTTC
v_gene: TRBV5-1; j_gene: TRBJ2-5; len: 14; d_gene: TRBD2; abundance: -; CDR3aa: CASSFSGNLETQYF; CDR3nt: TGCGCCAGCAGCTTTAGCGGGAACTTAGAGACCCAGTACTTC
v_gene: TRBV7-9; j_gene: TRBJ1-1; len: 16; d_gene: -; abundance: -; CDR3aa: CASSSSNGQPNTEAFF; CDR3nt: TGTGCCAGCAGCTCTTCGAATGGACAGCCGAACACTGAAGCTTTCTTT
v_gene: TRBV15; j_gene: TRBJ2-3; len: 16; d_gene: -; abundance: -; CDR3aa: CATSSWRPTSTDTQYF; CDR3nt: TGTGCCACCAGCAGTTGGCGGCCTACAAGCACAGATACGCAGTATTTT
v_gene: TRBV19; j_gene: TRBJ1-6; len: 15; d_gene: TRBD1; abundance: -; CDR3aa: CASSRRTGDNSPLHF; CDR3nt: TGTGCCAGTAGTAGACGGACAGGGGATAATTCACCCCTCCACTTT
v_gene: TRBV5-1; j_gene: TRBJ2-1; len: 15; d_gene: TRBD2; abundance: -; CDR3aa: CASSPSGGLYNEQFF; CDR3nt: TGCGCCAGTTCACCTTCGGGGGGATTGTACAATGAGCAGTTCTTC
v_gene: TRBV6-5; j_gene: TRBJ2-1; len: 15; d_gene: TRBD2; abundance: -; CDR3aa: CASRLSSGSSDEQFF; CDR3nt: TGTGCCAGCAGACTCTCTAGCGGGAGTTCCGATGAGCAGTTCTTC
v_gene: TRBV20-1; j_gene: TRBJ2-1; len: 11; d_gene: -; abundance: few; CDR3aa: CSATKGVEQFF; CDR3nt: TGCAGTGCTACTAAGGGAGTTGAGCAGTTCTTC
v_gene: TRBV19; j_gene: TRBJ2-5; len: 14; d_gene: TRBD1; abundance: -; CDR3aa: CASRPQGLRETQYF; CDR3nt: TGTGCCAGCAGACCACAGGGGTTGAGGGAGACCCAGTACTTC
v_gene: TRBV27; j_gene: TRBJ2-5; len: 13; d_gene: -; abundance: -; CDR3aa: CASRPVASETQYF; CDR3nt: TGTGCCAGCAGGCCCGTGGCTTCTGAGACCCAGTACTTC
v_gene: TRBV5-1; j_gene: TRBJ2-7; len: 15; d_gene: TRBD1; abundance: -; CDR3aa: CASSTTGTGPDEQYF; CDR3nt: TGCGCCAGCAGCACTACCGGGACAGGGCCAGACGAGCAGTACTTC
v_gene: TRBV4-3; j_gene: TRBJ2-1; len: 16; d_gene: TRBD2; abundance: -; CDR3aa: CASSQQGTKDYNEQFF; CDR3nt: TGCGCCAGCAGCCAACAAGGGACTAAAGACTACAATGAGCAGTTCTTC
v_gene: TRBV4-3; j_gene: TRBJ2-3; len: 17; d_gene: -; abundance: -; CDR3aa: CASSQVPFAHRTDTQYF; CDR3nt: TGCGCCAGCAGCCAAGTCCCTTTCGCGCACCGGACAGATACGCAGTATTTT
v_gene: TRBV9; j_gene: TRBJ2-3; len: 15; d_gene: TRBD1; abundance: -; CDR3aa: CASSVRGQNTDTQYF; CDR3nt: TGTGCCAGCAGCGTGAGGGGACAGAACACAGATACGCAGTATTTT
v_gene: TRBV5-6; j_gene: TRBJ1-5; len: 15; d_gene: -; abundance: -; CDR3aa: CASSYGLNSNQPQHF; CDR3nt: TGTGCCAGCAGCTACGGACTTAATAGCAATCAGCCCCAGCATTTT
v_gene: TRBV18; j_gene: TRBJ1-1; len: 16; d_gene: -; abundance: -; CDR3aa: CASSRTREGKNTEAFF; CDR3nt: TGTGCCAGCTCACGCACCCGGGAAGGGAAGAACACTGAAGCTTTCTTT
v_gene: TRBV2; j_gene: TRBJ1-4; len: 15; d_gene: TRBD1; abundance: once; CDR3aa: CASEGQLSTNEKLFF; CDR3nt: TGTGCCAGCGAGGGACAGCTCTCAACTAATGAAAAACTGTTTTTT
v_gene: TRBV9; j_gene: TRBJ2-1; len: 15; d_gene: TRBD2; abundance: -; CDR3aa: CASSVGRGTYNEQFF; CDR3nt: TGTGCCAGCAGCGTAGGGCGGGGGACTTACAATGAGCAGTTCTTC
v_gene: TRBV19; j_gene: TRBJ1-5; len: 15; d_gene: -; abundance: -; CDR3aa: CASRLRVLHNQPQHF; CDR3nt: TGTGCCAGTAGGCTCAGGGTTTTGCATAATCAGCCCCAGCATTTT
v_gene: TRBV30; j_gene: TRBJ2-2; len: 14; d_gene: -; abundance: once; CDR3aa: CAWSVKGGAGELFF; CDR3nt: TGTGCCTGGAGTGTGAAGGGAGGAGCCGGGGAGCTGTTTTTT
v_gene: TRBV5-6; j_gene: TRBJ1-1; len: 16; d_gene: TRBD1; abundance: -; CDR3aa: CASSSQGDGGVTEAFF; CDR3nt: TGTGCCAGCAGCTCACAGGGGGACGGTGGTGTCACTGAAGCTTTCTTT
v_gene: TRBV19; j_gene: TRBJ2-7; len: 13; d_gene: -; abundance: -; CDR3aa: CASSIRENYEQYF; CDR3nt: TGTGCCAGTAGTATTAGGGAGAACTACGAGCAGTACTTC
v_gene: TRBV15; j_gene: TRBJ2-7; len: 14; d_gene: TRBD2; abundance: -; CDR3aa: CATSRTGLGYEQYF; CDR3nt: TGTGCCACCAGCAGAACCGGACTAGGGTACGAGCAGTACTTC
v_gene: TRBV28; j_gene: TRBJ2-7; len: 14; d_gene: TRBD1; abundance: few; CDR3aa: CASSPTGLLYEQYF; CDR3nt: TGTGCCAGCAGTCCGACAGGGCTACTCTACGAGCAGTACTTC
v_gene: TRBV2; j_gene: TRBJ1-2; len: 13; d_gene: -; abundance: -; CDR3aa: CASSESGVYGYTF; CDR3nt: TGTGCCAGCAGTGAATCGGGGGTCTATGGCTACACCTTC
v_gene: TRBV7-9; j_gene: TRBJ1-6; len: 17; d_gene: -; abundance: -; CDR3aa: CASSLPARQDNNSPLHF; CDR3nt: TGTGCCAGCAGCTTACCCGCCCGACAGGATAATAATTCACCCCTCCACTTT
v_gene: TRBV11-3; j_gene: TRBJ2-1; len: 13; d_gene: TRBD2; abundance: -; CDR3aa: CASSSGTSGSKFF; CDR3nt: TGTGCCAGCAGTTCGGGGACTAGCGGGAGCAAGTTCTTC
v_gene: TRBV2; j_gene: TRBJ1-1; len: 13; d_gene: TRBD1; abundance: -; CDR3aa: CASLRGFGTEAFF; CDR3nt: TGTGCCAGCCTCAGGGGGTTTGGCACTGAAGCTTTCTTT
v_gene: TRBV4-1; j_gene: TRBJ1-5; len: 13; d_gene: -; abundance: few; CDR3aa: CASSQDGDQPQHF; CDR3nt: TGCGCCAGCAGCCAAGATGGAGATCAGCCCCAGCATTTT
v_gene: TRBV5-1; j_gene: TRBJ2-7; len: 14; d_gene: -; abundance: -; CDR3aa: CASSLGGGLYEQYF; CDR3nt: TGCGCCAGCAGCTTGGGTGGGGGCCTGTACGAGCAGTACTTC
v_gene: TRBV2; j_gene: TRBJ1-2; len: 13; d_gene: -; abundance: few; CDR3aa: CASSTDRNYGYPF; CDR3nt: TGTGCCAGCAGTACGGACAGAAACTATGGCTACCCCTTC
v_gene: TRBV28; j_gene: TRBJ1-5; len: 17; d_gene: TRBD1; abundance: -; CDR3aa: CASSTQLTGPDNQPQHF; CDR3nt: TGTGCCAGCAGTACCCAATTGACAGGGCCCGACAATCAGCCCCAGCATTTT
v_gene: TRBV19; j_gene: TRBJ2-3; len: 14; d_gene: -; abundance: -; CDR3aa: CASQDYQGTDTQYF; CDR3nt: TGTGCCAGTCAAGATTACCAGGGGACAGATACGCAGTATTTT
v_gene: TRBV5-5; j_gene: TRBJ2-7; len: 15; d_gene: -; abundance: -; CDR3aa: CASSLWQGNSYEQYF; CDR3nt: TGTGCCAGCAGCTTGTGGCAGGGGAATTCCTACGAGCAGTACTTC
v_gene: TRBV15; j_gene: TRBJ2-5; len: 14; d_gene: TRBD1; abundance: few; CDR3aa: CATSSLTGAETQYF; CDR3nt: TGTGCCACCAGCAGCTTGACAGGGGCGGAGACCCAGTACTTC
v_gene: TRBV4-3; j_gene: TRBJ2-2; len: 12; d_gene: -; abundance: -; CDR3aa: CASSTTGGELFF; CDR3nt: TGCGCCAGCAGCACAACGGGTGGGGAGCTGTTTTTT
v_gene: TRBV4-1; j_gene: TRBJ1-6; len: 15; d_gene: -; abundance: -; CDR3aa: CASSQVGAENSPLHF; CDR3nt: TGCGCCAGCAGCCAAGTTGGGGCGGAGAATTCACCCCTCCACTTT
v_gene: TRBV28; j_gene: TRBJ2-5; len: 15; d_gene: TRBD2; abundance: -; CDR3aa: CASSLSGGGWETQYF; CDR3nt: TGTGCCAGCAGTTTATCTGGGGGGGGTTGGGAGACCCAGTACTTC